Below are 31 T cell receptor beta chains sequenced from a single sample in a study of T cell responses to AZD1222 COVID-19 vaccine. This table comes from immunoSEQ multiplex PCR, and its TCRdb copy is limited to in-frame clones, with some not included. The table has tens of thousands of clones, just over 85% seen once; the top ten hold 10%. The sample consisted of peripheral blood, taken on day 0 of MenACWY control vaccination. The source is an adult in good health.

The chain employs TRBV27 and TRBJ1-5, with a tentative D call TRBD1 (6 bases). Germline-derived CDR1 and CDR2 are MNHEY and SMNVEV (reference sequence). The CDR3 is 15 amino acids. V was pared by 6 bases and J by 3 bases, with 15 bases between. The CDR3 coding sequence is TGTGCCAGCAGGCCCACAGGGTTTGTCAATCAGCCCCAGCATTTT. This encodes CASRPTGFVNQPQHF.

The V gene is TRBV6-6, the J gene TRBJ1-1, with D possibly TRBD1 on 5 matching bases. The length of the CDR3 is 14 residues. V lost 6 bases, J lost 5 bases, and 16 bases lay in between. CDR1 MNHNY and CDR2 SVGAGI come from the germline V gene (reference sequence). The CDR3 DNA is TGTGCCAGCAGCACGGGTTGGGGCAGGACTGAAGCTTTCTTT. Protein: CASSTGWGRTEAFF.

As concerns this clone: Sequence at one end of the junction differs from germline and may be a read error. The chain recombines TRBV27 with TRBJ1-1; D is unclear. Germline CDR1 and CDR2: MNHEY and SMNVEV (reference sequence). The length of the CDR3 is 14 residues. In nucleotides, the CDR3 is TGTGTCAGCAGTGCCGGGCCTCGGAGGACTGAAGCTTTCTTT. Protein: CVSSAGPRRTEAFF.

This clone was seen only a few times. The rearrangement uses TRBV2 and TRBJ2-1; tentative D call: TRBD2 (5 bases). Per germline, CDR1 SNHLY and CDR2 FYNNEI. V was clipped by 5 bases and J by 4 bases, with 18 bases between them. The CDR3 is 16 residues long. The CDR3 here is CASSREAGMSYNEQFF. CDR3 DNA: TGTGCCAGCAGTCGTGAGGCCGGGATGAGTTACAATGAGCAGTTCTTC.

This clone was recorded only once. The chain carries TRBV28 and TRBJ1-5; D remains unclear. Trimming shortened V by 3 bases and J by 0 bases, and 6 bases separated the two germline ends. Looked up from germline, CDR1 is MDHEN and CDR2 is SYDVKM. The CDR3 is 14 amino acids. The CDR3, as DNA: TGTGCCAGCAGTTTGCCAAATAGCAATCAGCCCCAGCATTTT. Its translation: CASSLPNSNQPQHF.

V is TRBV19 and J is TRBJ1-4, with D perhaps TRBD1 (5 bases). The CDR3 sequence is 13 residues long. Per the germline V gene, CDR1 is LNHDA and CDR2 is SQIVND (reference sequence). The V end lost 5 bases, the J end lost 5 bases, and 9 bases lay between the germline ends. Here the CDR3 reads CASSRDRNEKLFF. DNA of the CDR3: TGTGCCAGTAGTCGCGACAGAAATGAAAAACTGTTTTTT.

The chain links TRBV12-3 or TRBV12-4 to TRBJ2-3, with unresolved D. V was cut by 4 bases and J by 7 bases, with 9 bases left in between. The CDR3 covers 12 residues. The CDR3 spells CASSSQPNTQYF. The CDR3 bases are TGTGCCAGCAGTTCTCAGCCAAATACGCAGTATTTT.

The rearrangement uses TRBV9 and TRBJ2-1; D may be TRBD1 (5 bases). The germline CDR1 and CDR2 sequences are SGDLS and YYNGEE. Trimming removed 0 bases at V and 5 bases at J, with 12 bases between. The CDR3 totals 15 residues. CDR3 sequence: CASSVGWGPNNEQFF. The CDR3 DNA reads as TGTGCCAGCAGCGTAGGTTGGGGCCCCAACAATGAGCAGTTCTTC. The full variable domain, with the rest looked up from reference TRBV9 and TRBJ2-1, is DSGVTQTPKHLITATGQRVTLRCSPRSGDLSVYWYQQSLDQGLQFLIQYYNGEERAKGNILERFSAQQFPDLHSELNLSSLELGDSALYFCASSVGWGPNNEQFFGPGTRLTVL.

This clone came up once. The rearrangement uses TRBV7-2 and TRBJ2-1; no firm D call. Germline V gene lookup returns CDR1 SGHTA and CDR2 FQGNSA. This CDR3 is 13 amino acids long. V was cut by 3 bases and J by 5 bases, with 8 bases left in between. CDR3 protein: CASSFTRDNEQFF. CDR3 sequence (DNA): TGTGCCAGCAGCTTTACAAGGGACAATGAGCAGTTCTTC.

The chain is built from TRBV19 and TRBJ2-3; D might be TRBD1 (8 bases). CDR1 is LNHDA and CDR2 is SQIVND in the germline V gene (reference sequence). The CDR3 has 16 amino acids. Trimming cost V 5 bases and J 3 bases, with 18 bases left between them. In DNA form, the CDR3 reads TGTGCCAGTAGTCCGCGCGGACAGGGAGGGACAGATACGCAGTATTTT. Translated: CASSPRGQGGTDTQYF.

The J gene is TRBJ2-7, the V gene TRBV6-5; 8 bases align to TRBD1. The CDR3 consists of 15 residues. Germline lookup yields CDR1 MNHEY and CDR2 SVGAGI. Trimming at V came to 7 bases and at J to 2 bases, leaving 10 bases not matched to a gene. Written as DNA, the CDR3 is TGTGCCAGCACCCCTGACAGGGGCCAGACCTACGAGCAGTACTTC. The encoded protein is CASTPDRGQTYEQYF.

The V call is TRBV7-9, the J call TRBJ2-3; no clear D gene. CDR1 and CDR2 (germline): SEHNR, FQNEAQ (reference sequence). The CDR3 contains 13 residues. Trimming removed 10 bases at V and 6 bases at J, with 17 bases between. For the CDR3, the DNA is TGTGCCAACGCCGGGTCCAATCCTGATACGCAGTATTTT. Protein sequence: CANAGSNPDTQYF.

This rearrangement joins TRBV28 to TRBJ1-4; a weak D match, TRBD1 (6 bases). The CDR3 totals 15 residues. V was trimmed by 3 bases and J by 6 bases, leaving 14 bases between them. CDR1 is MDHEN, CDR2 SYDVKM, per germline. As DNA, the CDR3 is TGTGCCAGCAGTTTTCGGGTGGAGGGGGATGAAAAACTGTTTTTT. Its protein product is CASSFRVEGDEKLFF.

The J gene is TRBJ2-1, the V gene TRBV2, with D possibly TRBD1 on 6 matching bases. CDR1 is SNHLY, CDR2 FYNNEI, per germline. The germline V and J ends were trimmed by 6 bases and 10 bases, with 13 bases remaining between them. This CDR3 has 12 residues. The CDR3 loop reads CASSQDRQEQFF. The CDR3 DNA reads as TGTGCCAGCAGCCAGGACAGACAAGAGCAGTTCTTC.

The chain has TRBV29-1 and TRBJ1-1; TRBD1 is a possible D gene (6 bases). The germline gives CDR1 SQVTM, CDR2 ANQGSEA. V lost 7 bases and J lost 1, with 16 bases in between. This CDR3 is built from 14 residues. CDR3 region: CSASEGGRNTEAFF. Here the CDR3 DNA reads TGCAGCGCCTCGGAGGGGGGACGGAACACTGAAGCTTTCTTT.

V gene TRBV5-1 combines with J gene TRBJ1-3; D gene ambiguous. This CDR3 contains 14 residues. The V and J ends lost 4 bases and 0 bases respectively, with 8 bases between them. The germline CDR1 and CDR2 sequences are SGHRS and YFSETQ. The CDR3 DNA follows: TGCGCCAGCAGCGTGGACGGCTCTGGAAACACCATATATTTT. Protein product: CASSVDGSGNTIYF. The variable domain in full, with the rest retrieved from reference TRBV5-1 and TRBJ1-3, is KAGVTQTPRYLIKTRGQQVTLSCSPISGHRSVSWYQQTPGQGLQFLFEYFSETQRNKGNFPGRFSGRQFSNSRSEMNVSTLELGDSALYLCASSVDGSGNTIYFGEGSWLTVV.

This clone turned up a few times. Other DNA sequences in this sample translate to the same CDR3. The chain has TRBV19 and TRBJ1-1, with D uncertain. This CDR3 is 14 amino acids long. V was pared by 6 bases and J by 0 bases, with 11 bases between. Germline V gene data show CDR1 as LNHDA and CDR2 as SQIVND (reference sequence). CDR3 in amino acids: CASSIPGLNTEAFF. CDR3 nucleotide sequence: TGTGCCAGTAGCATCCCGGGTTTGAACACTGAAGCTTTCTTT. The complete variable domain, with remaining parts taken from reference TRBV19 and TRBJ1-1, reads DGGITQSPKYLFRKEGQNVTLSCEQNLNHDAMYWYRQDPGQGLRLIYYSQIVNDFQKGDIAEGYSVSREKKESFPLTVTSAQKNPTAFYLCASSIPGLNTEAFFGQGTRLTVV.

The chain couples TRBV2 to TRBJ2-5; 7 bases are a match to TRBD1. V gave up 10 bases and J gave up 4 bases; unmatched junction bases: 9. The germline V gene encodes CDR1 SNHLY and CDR2 FYNNEI. The CDR3 loop spans 13 amino acids. The CDR3 loop is CATLRRDRETQYF. The CDR3 bases are TGTGCCACCCTTCGCCGGGACAGAGAGACCCAGTACTTC.

The chain has TRBV2 and TRBJ2-3, with D unresolved. V gave up 8 bases and J gave up 8 bases, with 11 bases separating them. The CDR3 totals 11 residues. From germline, CDR1 is SNHLY and CDR2 FYNNEI. The CDR3 nucleotides read TGTGCCAGCCCCTGGGTCAGTACGCAGTATTTT. It codes for CASPWVSTQYF.

Comment on this clone: Other nucleotide sequences in the sample specify the same CDR3. The rearrangement joins TRBV10-3 to TRBJ1-6; a possible D gene is TRBD1 (5 bases). The V gene lost 0 bases and the J gene lost 7 bases, with 13 bases spanning the gap. The CDR3 length is 16 residues. Germline V lookup: CDR1 ENHRY, CDR2 SYGVKD. The CDR3 loop reads CAISESRGGENSPLHF. CDR3 DNA sequence: TGTGCCATCAGTGAGTCACGGGGGGGTGAGAATTCACCCCTCCACTTT.

By share, this clone ranks as medium-sized (0.01 to 0.1%). CDR3 DNA sequence: TGCAGCGTTGAAAGGACGAGCTCTGGAAACACCATATATTTT. Protein sequence: CSVERTSSGNTIYF. The chain combines TRBV29-1 with TRBJ1-3; D is ambiguous. Trimming pared 2 bases from V and 0 bases from J, leaving 8 bases between. From germline, CDR1 is SQVTM and CDR2 ANQGSEA. The CDR3 sequence is 14 residues long.

This clone showed up just a few times. The rearrangement uses TRBV2 and TRBJ1-2, with D tentatively TRBD1 (6 bases). In germline, CDR1 is SNHLY, CDR2 FYNNEI. The CDR3 is made up of 13 amino acids. Trimming took 4 bases from V and 4 from J, leaving 10 bases between them. CDR3 coding DNA: TGTGCCAGCAGTGGAGGACAGACCTATGGCTACACCTTC. This sequence encodes CASSGGQTYGYTF. Complete variable domain (other parts from reference TRBV2 and TRBJ1-2): EPEVTQTPSHQVTQMGQEVILRCVPISNHLYFYWYRQILGQKVEFLVSFYNNEISEKSEIFDDQFSVERPDGSNFTLKIRSTKLEDSAMYFCASSGGQTYGYTFGSGTRLTVV.

This clone was counted between two and nine times. This chain links TRBV3-1 (or the pseudogene TRBV3-2) with TRBJ1-2, with 9 bases lining up with TRBD1. The germline V gene has CDR1 LGHDT and CDR2 YNNKEL (reference sequence). The CDR3 is 14 amino acids. J gave up 5 bases and V 6 bases, and 7 bases lay outside the gene matches. The chain's CDR3 is CASSSTGGNYGYTF. The CDR3 DNA sequence: TGTGCCAGCAGTTCGACAGGGGGTAATTATGGCTACACCTTC.

This chain links TRBV28 with TRBJ1-1; the D is unclear. There are 15 residues in the CDR3. V lost 2 bases and J lost 4, with 14 bases in between. Germline lookup yields CDR1 MDHEN and CDR2 SYDVKM. CDR3 region: CASSLNHGVSTEAFF. The CDR3 region has the DNA TGTGCCAGCAGTTTAAACCATGGGGTTAGCACTGAAGCTTTCTTT. Together with reference TRBV28 and TRBJ1-1, the CDR3 gives the full variable domain: DVKVTQSSRYLVKRTGEKVFLECVQDMDHENMFWYRQDPGLGLRLIYFSYDVKMKEKGDIPEGYSVSREKKERFSLILESASTNQTSMYLCASSLNHGVSTEAFFGQGTRLTVV.

The chain uses TRBV19 and TRBJ1-1; TRBD1 agrees at 8 bases. Unmatched junction bases numbered 3, after V lost 6 bases and J lost 3 bases. The CDR3 has 13 residues. The germline V gene encodes CDR1 LNHDA and CDR2 SQIVND (reference sequence). DNA for the CDR3: TGTGCCAGTAGAGGACAGGGCCACACTGAAGCTTTCTTT. The encoded protein is CASRGQGHTEAFF.

The gene calls are TRBV24-1 and TRBJ2-3; D is perhaps TRBD1 (6 bases). The CDR3 has 16 residues. V gave up 5 bases and J gave up 3 bases, with 17 bases separating them. The germline V gene encodes CDR1 KGHDR and CDR2 SFDVKD. CDR3: CATSALSQGGTDTQYF. DNA of the CDR3: TGTGCCACCAGTGCCCTTTCACAGGGTGGAACAGATACGCAGTATTTT.

This CDR3 reads CASSINPQGEAFF. CDR3 sequence (DNA): TGTGCCAGTAGTATTAACCCCCAGGGTGAAGCTTTCTTT. The genes are TRBV19 and TRBJ1-1, with D maybe TRBD1 (5 bases). With 3 bases removed from V and 7 bases from J, the gap between germline ends came to 12 bases. The CDR3 runs to 13 residues. Germline V gives CDR1 LNHDA, CDR2 SQIVND (reference sequence).

The chain has TRBV13 and TRBJ2-5; 7 bases are a match to TRBD2. There are 16 residues in the CDR3. CDR1 is PRHDT and CDR2 is FYEKMQ in the germline V gene (reference sequence). Trimming cost V 3 bases and J 2 bases; bases outside gene matches: 9. CDR3 protein: CASSFGVAGNQETQYF. In DNA, the CDR3 is TGTGCCAGCAGCTTTGGGGTAGCGGGTAATCAAGAGACCCAGTACTTC. Full variable domain (outside the CDR3, taken from reference TRBV13 and TRBJ2-5): AAGVIQSPRHLIKEKRETATLKCYPIPRHDTVYWYQQGPGQDPQFLISFYEKMQSDKGSIPDRFSAQQFSDYHSELNMSSLELGDSALYFCASSFGVAGNQETQYFGPGTRLLVL.

The CDR3 loop is CASSLERKITEAFF. CDR3 bases: TGTGCCAGCAGCTTAGAACGGAAAATCACTGAAGCTTTCTTT. The chain combines TRBV7-2 with TRBJ1-1, with no clear D. Germline V gene sequence: CDR1 SGHTA, CDR2 FQGNSA. The germline V and J ends were trimmed by 1 base and 4 bases, with 10 bases remaining between them. The CDR3 runs 14 residues.

The gene calls are TRBV5-4 and TRBJ1-1, with D hard to call. The CDR3 has 11 amino acids. Germline V lookup: CDR1 SGHNT, CDR2 YYREEE (reference sequence). Trimming shortened V by 6 bases and J by 3 bases, and 6 bases separated the two germline ends. DNA of the CDR3: TGTGCCAGCATCCTGGACACTGAAGCTTTCTTT. Its translation: CASILDTEAFF.

This chain connects TRBV9 to TRBJ1-1; possible D gene TRBD1, 5 bases. Trimming shortened V by 0 bases and J by 10 bases, and 16 bases separated the two germline ends. This CDR3 is built from 14 residues. Germline V gene sequence: CDR1 SGDLS, CDR2 YYNGEE. The CDR3 spells CASSVAGENRGAFF. The DNA for the CDR3 is TGTGCCAGCAGCGTAGCGGGGGAGAACCGTGGAGCTTTCTTT.